These 9 T cell receptor beta chains came from one sample sequenced in a study of control samples from healthy donors and cancer patients. Sequenced by immunoSEQ multiplex PCR; TCRdb stores in-frame clones only, minus some. The sample holds roughly 130,000 clones; 80% to 95% are singletons and the top ten take roughly 2.5%. Sequenced input: blood. These TCRs come from a man between 18 and 35 years old in good health.

This chain joins TRBV10-2 and TRBJ1-1; 10 bases line up with TRBD1. The germline V gene encodes CDR1 WSHSY and CDR2 SAAADI. This CDR3 region has 14 residues. With V trimmed by 8 bases and J by 0 bases, 3 bases remained unmatched. The CDR3 sequence is CASGTGDLNTEAFF. CDR3 DNA: TGCGCCAGCGGGACAGGGGACCTGAACACTGAAGCTTTCTTT.

This clone is deemed medium-sized (0.01 to 0.1%). This specimen includes other DNA sequences encoding the same CDR3. J is TRBJ1-1 and V is TRBV5-1, with TRBD1 matching 7 bases. CDR1 is SGHRS, CDR2 YFSETQ, per germline. The CDR3 extends over 14 amino acids. J was trimmed by 3 bases and V by 0 bases; bases with no gene match: 2. The CDR3 DNA is TGCGCCAGCAGCTTGGCAGGGGGTTACACTGAAGCTTTCTTT. Protein product: CASSLAGGYTEAFF.

The J gene is TRBJ1-1, the V gene TRBV18, with no clear D. The CDR3 extends over 16 amino acids. The germline V gene encodes CDR1 KGHSH and CDR2 LQKENI. V was clipped by 6 bases and J by 3 bases, with 20 bases between them. Written as DNA, the CDR3 is TGTGCCAGCTCCCTTCGGATTATAGGGAGGGACACTGAAGCTTTCTTT. It is translated as CASSLRIIGRDTEAFF.

The CDR3: CASRNGQGAYNEQFF. The CDR3 nucleotides are TGTGCCAGCAGGAATGGACAGGGGGCTTACAATGAGCAGTTCTTC. This rearrangement joins TRBV28 to TRBJ2-1, with 11 bases matching TRBD1. Germline CDR1 MDHEN, CDR2 SYDVKM. Trimming took 6 bases from V and 4 from J; bases not matched to a gene: 5. This CDR3 comprises 15 residues.

V usage is TRBV5-1 and J usage is TRBJ1-2; D not resolved. Per the germline V gene, CDR1 is SGHRS and CDR2 is YFSETQ. V was shortened by 2 bases and J by 6 bases, with 14 bases between the two germline ends. The CDR3 spans 14 residues. CDR3 bases: TGCGCCAGCAGCTTTTCGGAGGGCTGGGATGGCTACACCTTC. It is translated as CASSFSEGWDGYTF. The full variable domain, completed using reference TRBV5-1 and TRBJ1-2, is KAGVTQTPRYLIKTRGQQVTLSCSPISGHRSVSWYQQTPGQGLQFLFEYFSETQRNKGNFPGRFSGRQFSNSRSEMNVSTLELGDSALYLCASSFSEGWDGYTFGSGTRLTVV.

The CDR3: CASSSGGPRGGRETQYF. CDR3 in DNA: TGTGCCAGCAGCTCAGGGGGTCCCCGAGGGGGGCGCGAGACCCAGTACTTC. The chain joins TRBV7-6 to TRBJ2-5, with D possibly being TRBD1 (7 bases). CDR3 length: 17 residues. Trimming shortened V by 4 bases and J by 5 bases, and 23 bases separated the two germline ends. The germline V gene has CDR1 SGHVS and CDR2 FNYEAQ.

This chain uses TRBV18 with TRBJ2-7; maybe TRBD1 (6 bases). Germline CDR1 reads KGHSH; CDR2 reads LQKENI. The V and J ends lost 3 bases and 5 bases respectively, with 14 bases between them. This CDR3 has 14 amino acids. The CDR3 nucleotides are TGTGCCAGCTCACCGAATACAGGGCACGACGAGCAGTACTTC. Amino acids: CASSPNTGHDEQYF.

The chain employs TRBV12-5 and TRBJ2-1, with D possibly matching TRBD2 (5 bases). CDR3 size: 16 residues. V was pared by 0 bases and J by 5 bases, with 14 bases between. CDR1 LGHNT and CDR2 FRNRAP come from the germline V gene. This CDR3 is CASGLVRIGENNEQFF. In DNA form, the CDR3 reads TGTGCTAGTGGTTTGGTACGGATCGGGGAGAACAATGAGCAGTTCTTC.

The gene calls are TRBV12-3 or TRBV12-4 and TRBJ2-7; D may match TRBD1 or TRBD2 (5 bases each). The CDR3 runs 13 residues. Trimming shortened V by 6 bases and J by 6 bases, and 15 bases separated the two germline ends. The CDR3: CASSSEGSREQYV. The CDR3 DNA reads as TGTGCCAGCAGCTCAGAGGGGAGCCGCGAGCAGTACGTC.